This is a list of T cell receptor beta chains from one sample in a study of blood T cell repertoires in COVID-19. The method was immunoSEQ multiplex PCR; TCRdb's version includes in-frame clones alone and lacks a portion of them. The data contain a few hundred thousand clones, around 82% of them singletons. Sequenced sample: PBMCs or T cells enriched from blood (not recorded which). The receptors were sampled from a man aged 45 to 65 who had recovered from COVID-19. CDR3s include the opening cysteine and the closing phenylalanine or tryptophan. A D gene is named only where the DNA matches it firmly. For some rows the clone size is stated as once, few or many, or as a class when expanded; others skip it.

CDR3 length	D gene	J gene	V gene	clone size	CDR3 protein	CDR3 DNA
14	NA	TRBJ2-7	TRBV7-2	NA	CASSQSQGSDEQYF	TGTGCCAGCAGCCAAAGTCAGGGATCGGACGAGCAGTACTTC
15	TRBD1	TRBJ2-7	TRBV28	NA	CASQGGGQGIHEQYF	TGTGCCAGCCAAGGAGGGGGACAGGGGATCCACGAGCAGTACTTC
14	TRBD1	TRBJ1-5	TRBV27	once	CASSNRGLNQPQHF	TGTGCCAGCAGTAACAGGGGGCTCAATCAGCCCCAGCATTTT
13	TRBD1	TRBJ1-2	TRBV28	NA	CASRGQGNYGYTF	TGTGCCAGCAGGGGACAGGGTAACTATGGCTACACCTTC
13	NA	TRBJ1-5	TRBV7-8	NA	CASSLTGVQPQHF	TGTGCCAGCAGCTTAACGGGGGTCCAGCCCCAGCATTTT
16	TRBD1	TRBJ1-2	TRBV25-1	NA	CASSESGTGANYGYTF	TGTGCCAGCAGTGAATCGGGGACAGGGGCTAACTATGGCTACACCTTC
15	NA	TRBJ2-7	TRBV5-5	once	CASSSNQGFSYEQYF	TGTGCCAGCAGCTCGAACCAGGGGTTCTCCTACGAGCAGTACTTC
13	NA	TRBJ2-3	TRBV14	NA	CASKRQITDTQYF	TGTGCCAGCAAGAGGCAGATCACAGATACGCAGTATTTT
17	NA	TRBJ1-2	TRBV28	few	CASIREPAGLTNYGYTF	TGTGCCAGCATCAGGGAACCCGCAGGGCTAACTAACTATGGCTACACCTTC
16	NA	TRBJ2-7	TRBV5-4	NA	CASSLRPTGNPYEQYF	TGTGCCAGCAGCTTACGCCCGACAGGAAATCCCTACGAGCAGTACTTC
15	TRBD1	TRBJ1-1	TRBV11-3	NA	CASSKRQGGNTEAFF	TGTGCCAGCAGCAAAAGACAGGGCGGGAACACTGAAGCTTTCTTT
16	NA	TRBJ2-1	TRBV30	NA	CAWHLGVGGGRYEQFF	TGTGCCTGGCATCTAGGGGTAGGGGGGGGCCGGTATGAGCAGTTCTTC
14	NA	TRBJ1-1	TRBV18	NA	CASSTWTANTEAFF	TGTGCCAGCTCAACTTGGACAGCTAACACTGAAGCTTTCTTT
16	TRBD1	TRBJ1-2	TRBV7-2	NA	CASSRRGQGANYGYTF	TGTGCCAGCAGCCGGAGAGGACAGGGGGCAAACTATGGCTACACCTTC
14	TRBD1	TRBJ2-3	TRBV24-1	NA	CATSDFTGGDTQYF	TGTGCCACCAGTGATTTTACAGGGGGTGATACGCAGTATTTT
15	NA	TRBJ2-1	TRBV5-6	few	CASSPPELFYNEQFF	TGTGCCAGCAGCCCCCCCGAACTATTCTACAATGAGCAGTTCTTC
13	TRBD1	TRBJ2-7	TRBV19	NA	CASRRDRGYEQYF	TGTGCCAGTAGGCGGGACAGGGGTTACGAGCAGTACTTC
13	NA	TRBJ2-7	TRBV6-5	NA	CASIRTDPGEQYF	TGTGCCAGCATTAGGACAGATCCCGGCGAGCAGTACTTC
13	NA	TRBJ1-1	TRBV10-3	NA	CAISAPGRAEAFF	TGTGCCATCAGTGCCCCCGGGCGGGCTGAAGCTTTCTTT
14	TRBD1	TRBJ1-5	TRBV7-9	NA	CASSRDRGDQPQHF	TGTGCCAGCAGCCGGGACAGGGGTGATCAGCCCCAGCATTTT
19	TRBD2	TRBJ2-1	TRBV9	NA	CASSATRGSGLAGGDEQFF	TGTGCCAGCAGCGCTACCAGGGGATCGGGACTAGCGGGAGGCGATGAGCAGTTCTTC
16	TRBD2	TRBJ2-3	TRBV9	once	CASSVELAGGADTQYF	TGTGCCAGCAGCGTAGAGCTAGCGGGAGGGGCAGATACGCAGTATTTT
15	TRBD1	TRBJ1-5	TRBV5-1	NA	CASSETTGSHQPQHF	TGCGCCAGCAGCGAAACGACAGGGAGTCATCAGCCCCAGCATTTT
16	NA	TRBJ2-1	TRBV7-2	NA	CASSRIVGGFYNEQFF	TGTGCCAGCAGCCGTATCGTAGGCGGCTTCTACAATGAGCAGTTCTTC
15	NA	TRBJ1-5	TRBV4-1	NA	CASSQDWGSNQPQHF	TGCGCCAGCAGCCAAGATTGGGGCAGCAATCAGCCCCAGCATTTT
16	TRBD2	TRBJ2-3	TRBV4-3	NA	CASSQLAGVSTDTQYF	TGCGCCAGCAGCCAGTTAGCGGGAGTATCCACAGATACGCAGTATTTT
14	NA	TRBJ2-1	TRBV7-3	NA	CASSLTSGVSEQFF	TGTGCCAGCAGCTTAACATCAGGGGTAAGTGAGCAGTTCTTC
14	NA	TRBJ2-2	TRBV5-1	NA	CASSLTGLTGELFF	TGCGCCAGCAGCTTGACAGGGCTCACCGGGGAGCTGTTTTTT
15	TRBD1	TRBJ2-5	TRBV7-2	NA	CASSLQTGADETQYF	TGTGCCAGCAGCTTACAGACAGGGGCCGATGAGACCCAGTACTTC
14	NA	TRBJ2-7	TRBV7-8	NA	CASSLAGLPYEQYF	TGTGCCAGCAGCTTAGCCGGACTACCCTACGAGCAGTACTTC
14	TRBD2	TRBJ2-7	TRBV2	NA	CASSEAGGWYEQYF	TGTGCCAGCAGTGAAGCGGGGGGGTGGTACGAGCAGTACTTC
14	NA	TRBJ2-3	TRBV6-4	NA	CASKTQGSSDTQYF	TGTGCCAGCAAGACCCAGGGGTCGTCTGATACGCAGTATTTT
15	NA	TRBJ1-2	TRBV5-6	NA	CASSLGGPRVEGYTF	TGTGCCAGCAGCTTGGGGGGCCCCCGGGTGGAGGGCTACACCTTC
16	NA	TRBJ2-3	TRBV5-6	NA	CASSLEGLTQGDTQYF	TGTGCCAGCAGCTTGGAGGGACTCACCCAGGGAGATACGCAGTATTTT
15	TRBD1	TRBJ1-1	TRBV18	few	CASSPSWGQTEEAFF	TGTGCCAGCTCACCGTCCTGGGGACAGACCGAAGAAGCTTTCTTT
14	TRBD2	TRBJ2-5	TRBV7-2	NA	CASSPPGGAQTQYF	TGTGCCAGCAGCCCCCCGGGGGGGGCGCAGACCCAGTACTTC
12	NA	TRBJ2-7	TRBV10-2	NA	CASSAGPYEQYF	TGCGCCAGCAGTGCCGGTCCCTACGAGCAGTACTTC
12	NA	TRBJ2-3	TRBV18	NA	CASSPQPDTQYF	TGTGCCAGCTCACCACAGCCAGATACGCAGTATTTT
15	TRBD1	TRBJ1-5	TRBV2	NA	CASRGQTGGSQPQHF	TGTGCCAGCAGGGGGCAGACAGGGGGTTCACAGCCCCAGCATTTT
14	NA	TRBJ1-5	TRBV28	NA	CASSFAQVAQPQHF	TGTGCCAGCAGTTTTGCACAGGTCGCTCAGCCCCAGCATTTT
12	NA	TRBJ2-7	TRBV10-2	NA	CASSGRTYEQYF	TGCGCCAGCAGTGGCAGAACCTACGAGCAGTACTTC
16	TRBD2	TRBJ2-1	TRBV28	NA	CASSLGVRQAGGEQFF	TGTGCCAGCAGTTTAGGGGTCAGGCAGGCGGGAGGTGAGCAGTTCTTC
12	NA	TRBJ2-1	TRBV5-5	NA	CASSSLPGEQFF	TGTGCCAGCAGCTCTCTACCGGGTGAGCAGTTCTTC
14	TRBD2	TRBJ2-7	TRBV5-1	few	CASSLELAGSEQYF	TGCGCCAGCAGCTTGGAACTAGCGGGGAGCGAGCAGTACTTC
17	TRBD2	TRBJ2-1	TRBV9	once	CASSSRPTSGVYNEQFF	TGTGCCAGCAGCTCACGTCCAACTAGCGGGGTATACAATGAGCAGTTCTTC